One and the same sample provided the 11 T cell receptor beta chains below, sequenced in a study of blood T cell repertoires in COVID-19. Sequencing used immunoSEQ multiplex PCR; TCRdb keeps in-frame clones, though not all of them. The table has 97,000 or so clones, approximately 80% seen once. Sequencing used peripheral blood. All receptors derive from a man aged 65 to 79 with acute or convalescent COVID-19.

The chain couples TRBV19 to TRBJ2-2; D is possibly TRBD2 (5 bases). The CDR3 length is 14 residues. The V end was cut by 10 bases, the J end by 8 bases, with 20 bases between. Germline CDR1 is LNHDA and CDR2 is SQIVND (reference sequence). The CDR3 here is CATSFDGNLGELFF. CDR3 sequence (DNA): TGTGCCACCTCATTTGACGGGAATTTAGGGGAGCTGTTTTTT.

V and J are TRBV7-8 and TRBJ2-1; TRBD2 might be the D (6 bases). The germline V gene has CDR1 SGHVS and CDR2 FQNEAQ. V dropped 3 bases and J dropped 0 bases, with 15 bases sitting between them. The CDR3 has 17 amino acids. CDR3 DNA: TGTGCCAGCAGCTTGGCCGGGAGTGGGGTCTCCTACAATGAGCAGTTCTTC. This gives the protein CASSLAGSGVSYNEQFF.

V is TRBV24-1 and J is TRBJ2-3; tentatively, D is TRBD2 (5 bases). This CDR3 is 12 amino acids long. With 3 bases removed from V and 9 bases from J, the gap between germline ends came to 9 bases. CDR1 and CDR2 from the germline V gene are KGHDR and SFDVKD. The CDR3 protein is CATSDPGETQYF. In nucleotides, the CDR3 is TGTGCCACCAGTGATCCCGGGGAAACGCAGTATTTT.

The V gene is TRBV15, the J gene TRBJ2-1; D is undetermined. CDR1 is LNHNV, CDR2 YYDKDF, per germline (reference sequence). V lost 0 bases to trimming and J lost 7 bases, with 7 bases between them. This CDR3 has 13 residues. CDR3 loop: CATSRDRGNEQFF. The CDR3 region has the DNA TGTGCCACCAGCAGAGATCGAGGAAATGAGCAGTTCTTC.

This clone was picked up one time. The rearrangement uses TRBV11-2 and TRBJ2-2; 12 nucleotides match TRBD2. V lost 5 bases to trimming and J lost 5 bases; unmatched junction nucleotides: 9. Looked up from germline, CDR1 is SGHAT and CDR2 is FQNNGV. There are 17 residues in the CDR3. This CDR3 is CASSTLAGGPGTGELFF. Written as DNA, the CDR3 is TGTGCCAGCAGCACCCTAGCGGGAGGGCCGGGGACCGGGGAGCTGTTTTTT.

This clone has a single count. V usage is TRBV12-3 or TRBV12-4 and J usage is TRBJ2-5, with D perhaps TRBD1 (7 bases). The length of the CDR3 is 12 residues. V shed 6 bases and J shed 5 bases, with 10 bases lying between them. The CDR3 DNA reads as TGTGCCAGCAGCTCAGGGGGGGAGACCCAGTACTTC. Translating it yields CASSSGGETQYF.

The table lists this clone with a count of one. The CDR3 bases are TGTGCCTGGAGTTCCCCTTTCCTCGACAGGGGCGCCCCTGGGGCCAACGTCCTGACTTTC. It codes for CAWSSPFLDRGAPGANVLTF. The V and J genes are TRBV30 and TRBJ2-6; 8 positions agree with TRBD1. In germline, CDR1 is GTSNPN, CDR2 SVGIG (reference sequence). The CDR3 has 20 residues. V lost 2 bases and J lost 2; bases outside the gene matches: 17.

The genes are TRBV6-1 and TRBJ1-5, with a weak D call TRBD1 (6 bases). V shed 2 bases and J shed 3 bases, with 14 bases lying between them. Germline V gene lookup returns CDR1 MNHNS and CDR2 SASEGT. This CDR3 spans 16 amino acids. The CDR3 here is CASSEMGAMLNQPQHF. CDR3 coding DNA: TGTGCCAGCAGTGAAATGGGGGCAATGCTCAATCAGCCCCAGCATTTT.

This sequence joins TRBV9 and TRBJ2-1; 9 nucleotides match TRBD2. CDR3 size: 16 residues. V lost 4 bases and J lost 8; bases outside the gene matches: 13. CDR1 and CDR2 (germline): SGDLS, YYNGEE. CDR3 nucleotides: TGTGCCAGCAGCCCGACGCGGGGGGGCCGGTTGGATGAGCAGTTCTTC. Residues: CASSPTRGGRLDEQFF. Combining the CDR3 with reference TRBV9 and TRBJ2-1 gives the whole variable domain DSGVTQTPKHLITATGQRVTLRCSPRSGDLSVYWYQQSLDQGLQFLIQYYNGEERAKGNILERFSAQQFPDLHSELNLSSLELGDSALYFCASSPTRGGRLDEQFFGPGTRLTVL.

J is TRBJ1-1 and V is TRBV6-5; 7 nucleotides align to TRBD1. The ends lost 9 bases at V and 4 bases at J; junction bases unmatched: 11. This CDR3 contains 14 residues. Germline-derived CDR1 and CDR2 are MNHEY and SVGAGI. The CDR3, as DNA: TGTGCCAGTACCGCCTACAGGGGTAGCACTGAAGCTTTCTTT. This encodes CASTAYRGSTEAFF.

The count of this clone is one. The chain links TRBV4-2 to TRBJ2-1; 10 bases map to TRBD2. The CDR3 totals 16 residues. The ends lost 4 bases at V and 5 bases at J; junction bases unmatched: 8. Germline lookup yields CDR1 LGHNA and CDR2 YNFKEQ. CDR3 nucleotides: TGTGCCAGCAGCCTCGAAGCGGGAGGGGCCAACAATGAGCAGTTCTTC. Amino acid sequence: CASSLEAGGANNEQFF.